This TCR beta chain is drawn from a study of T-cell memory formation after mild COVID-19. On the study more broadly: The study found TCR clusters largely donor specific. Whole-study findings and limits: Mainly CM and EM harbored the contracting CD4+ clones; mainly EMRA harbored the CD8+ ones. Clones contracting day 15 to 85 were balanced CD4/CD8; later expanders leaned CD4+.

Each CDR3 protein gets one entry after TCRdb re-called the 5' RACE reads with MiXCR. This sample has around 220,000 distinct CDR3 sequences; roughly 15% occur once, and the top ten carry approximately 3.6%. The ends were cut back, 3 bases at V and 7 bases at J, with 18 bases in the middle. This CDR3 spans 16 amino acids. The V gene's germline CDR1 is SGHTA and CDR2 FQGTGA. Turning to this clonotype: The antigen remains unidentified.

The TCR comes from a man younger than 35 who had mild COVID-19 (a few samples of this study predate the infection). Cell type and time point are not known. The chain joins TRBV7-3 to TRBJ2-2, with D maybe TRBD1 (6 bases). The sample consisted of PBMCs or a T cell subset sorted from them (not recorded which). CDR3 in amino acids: CASSFTGTLSGGELFF. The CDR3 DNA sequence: TGTGCCAGCAGCTTTACAGGGACCCTTTCGGGCGGGGAGCTGTTTTTT.